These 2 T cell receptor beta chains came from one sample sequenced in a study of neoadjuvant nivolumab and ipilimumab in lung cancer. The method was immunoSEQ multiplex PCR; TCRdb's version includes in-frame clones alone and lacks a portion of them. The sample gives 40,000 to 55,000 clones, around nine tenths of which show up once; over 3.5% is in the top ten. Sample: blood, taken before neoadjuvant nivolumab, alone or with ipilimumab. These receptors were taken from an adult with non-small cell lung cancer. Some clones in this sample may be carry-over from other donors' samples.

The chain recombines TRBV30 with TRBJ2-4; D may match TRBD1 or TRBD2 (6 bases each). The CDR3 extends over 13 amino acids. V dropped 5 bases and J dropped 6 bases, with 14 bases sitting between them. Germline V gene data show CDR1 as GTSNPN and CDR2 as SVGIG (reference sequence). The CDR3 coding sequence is TGTGCCTGGGTTCCGGGGGCTGGAAACATTCAGTACTTC. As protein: CAWVPGAGNIQYF.

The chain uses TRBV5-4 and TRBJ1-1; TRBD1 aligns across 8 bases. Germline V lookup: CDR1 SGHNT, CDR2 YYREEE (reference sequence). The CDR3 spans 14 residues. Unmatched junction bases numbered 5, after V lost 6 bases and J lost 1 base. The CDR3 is CASTSTGGNTEAFF. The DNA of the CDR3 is TGTGCCAGCACTTCAACAGGGGGGAACACTGAAGCTTTCTTT.